This T cell receptor (beta chain) was found in a study of blood T cell repertoires in COVID-19. Study information: The samples span acute and convalescent COVID-19 from the United States, Italy and Spain. PBMCs, B-cell-depleted T cells, or T cells were the source of the cDNA or gDNA that made up the material.

Per the germline V gene, CDR1 is MNHEY and CDR2 is SVGAGI. Deletions cut 0 bases from V and 4 bases from J, with 10 bases between. The CDR3 length is 15 residues. TCRdb keeps only in-frame clones here, not all; method: immunoSEQ multiplex PCR. The table records some 67,000 clones, 90% of them present only once. The chain couples TRBV6-5 to TRBJ2-1; D gene ambiguous. The specimen was peripheral blood. The TCR originated in a woman aged 18 to 35 with acute or convalescent COVID-19. The CDR3 loop is CASSYSNLPYNEQFF. DNA for the CDR3: TGTGCCAGCAGTTACTCGAACCTACCGTACAATGAGCAGTTCTTC.